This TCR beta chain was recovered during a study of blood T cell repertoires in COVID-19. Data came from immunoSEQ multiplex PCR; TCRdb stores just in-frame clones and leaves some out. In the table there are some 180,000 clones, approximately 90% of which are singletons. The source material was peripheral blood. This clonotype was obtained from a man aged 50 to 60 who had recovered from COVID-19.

This CDR3 reads CASSISFTGEEETQYF. The CDR3 DNA sequence: TGTGCCAGTAGTATAAGCTTTACAGGGGAGGAAGAGACCCAGTACTTC. The chain joins TRBV19 to TRBJ2-5; TRBD1 might be the D (7 bases). V lost 2 bases to trimming and J lost 3 bases, with 16 bases between them. Germline assignment: CDR1 LNHDA and CDR2 SQIVND (reference sequence). The CDR3 covers 16 residues.